A selection of T cell receptor beta chains follows, all from one sample in a study of cytomegalovirus exposure and HLA in healthy donors. Method: immunoSEQ multiplex PCR; TCRdb's copy keeps in-frame clones and lacks some. This table holds about 140,000 clones, approximately 82% found once. The sample was PBMCs. All receptors come from a woman aged 40 to 50 in good health and CMV-seronegative. CDR3s leave out the opening cysteine and the closing phenylalanine or tryptophan. A D gene is named only where the DNA matches it firmly.

d_gene: TRBD1; j_gene: TRBJ1-4; v_gene: TRBV18; CDR3aa: ASSRETGGAVEKLF
d_gene: -; j_gene: TRBJ1-1; v_gene: TRBV19; CDR3aa: SSSRGGQMNTEAF
d_gene: TRBD2; j_gene: TRBJ2-5; v_gene: TRBV27; CDR3aa: ASSPEKAGGGQY
d_gene: TRBD2; j_gene: TRBJ2-1; v_gene: TRBV11-3; CDR3aa: ASSSLLTSGSYNEQF
d_gene: -; j_gene: TRBJ2-1; v_gene: TRBV7-9; CDR3aa: ASSSRTTGSYNEQF
d_gene: -; j_gene: TRBJ2-7; v_gene: TRBV28; CDR3aa: ASSFIGGAYEQY
d_gene: -; j_gene: TRBJ1-5; v_gene: TRBV4-3; CDR3aa: ASSQRVESNQPQH
d_gene: -; j_gene: TRBJ2-2; v_gene: TRBV7-6; CDR3aa: ASSPVRVNTGELF
d_gene: -; j_gene: TRBJ1-2; v_gene: TRBV2; CDR3aa: ASSADSQIYGYT
d_gene: TRBD1; j_gene: TRBJ2-1; v_gene: TRBV9; CDR3aa: ASSGGGQAGEQF
d_gene: -; j_gene: TRBJ1-2; v_gene: TRBV28; CDR3aa: ASSPFDGYT
d_gene: -; j_gene: TRBJ2-3; v_gene: TRBV4-3; CDR3aa: ASSQVKGGETDTQY
d_gene: TRBD2; j_gene: TRBJ2-7; v_gene: TRBV9; CDR3aa: ASSPRGGSGSFGDEQY
d_gene: TRBD2; j_gene: TRBJ2-1; v_gene: TRBV27; CDR3aa: ASSLPTSGRMNEQF
d_gene: TRBD1; j_gene: TRBJ1-5; v_gene: TRBV30; CDR3aa: AWSLQGSQPQH
d_gene: TRBD2; j_gene: TRBJ2-1; v_gene: TRBV18; CDR3aa: ASSRLAYYNEQF
d_gene: TRBD2; j_gene: -; v_gene: TRBV27; CDR3aa: ASKGGRSYEQY
d_gene: TRBD2; j_gene: TRBJ2-7; v_gene: TRBV6-6; CDR3aa: ASSYSKLAGGYEQY
d_gene: -; j_gene: TRBJ2-6; v_gene: TRBV7-6; CDR3aa: ASSLDGGANVLT
d_gene: -; j_gene: TRBJ2-5; v_gene: TRBV7-3; CDR3aa: ASSLTGGPQETQY
d_gene: -; j_gene: TRBJ1-1; v_gene: TRBV6-6; CDR3aa: ASSFPRGTEAF
d_gene: TRBD1; j_gene: TRBJ2-2; v_gene: TRBV7-9; CDR3aa: ASSLSPGQVNTGELF
d_gene: -; j_gene: -; v_gene: TRBV21-1; CDR3aa: ASSTRRLLISYEQY
d_gene: -; j_gene: TRBJ1-6; v_gene: TRBV28; CDR3aa: ASSPRQGSSYNSPLH
d_gene: TRBD1; j_gene: TRBJ2-3; v_gene: TRBV5-1; CDR3aa: ASSLGTGGGDTQY
d_gene: -; j_gene: TRBJ2-6; v_gene: TRBV4-3; CDR3aa: ASSPGGSSGANVLT
d_gene: TRBD1; j_gene: TRBJ1-1; v_gene: TRBV29-1; CDR3aa: SVNGGQTF
d_gene: -; j_gene: TRBJ2-1; v_gene: TRBV28; CDR3aa: ATVSKAGVSYNEQF
d_gene: -; j_gene: TRBJ1-4; v_gene: TRBV27; CDR3aa: ASSLLIGEKLF